This TCR beta chain was sequenced during a study of CD8 T cells in Susac syndrome. cDNA came from roughly 0.53 to 1 ug RNA primed by random hexamers. It was immunoSEQ multiplex PCR that amplified TCR beta CDR3 across 54 Vbeta and 13 Jbeta. TCRdb independently ran MiXCR on the immunoSEQ multiplex PCR reads; one entry per CDR3 protein. This sample has 250,000 to 300,000 distinct CDR3 sequences, with roughly 90% found just once. This CDR3 is built from 16 residues. Germline lookup yields CDR1 KGHSH and CDR2 LQKENI. Trimming left V 4 bases short and J 1 base short, with 17 bases between. The sequencing sample was made of CD8+ T cells from PBMCs. The genes are TRBV18 and TRBJ2-7; possible D gene TRBD2, 5 bases. This sequence originates from a human donor with multiple sclerosis. CDR3 DNA: TGTGCCAGCTCACTGACCAACAGCGGCTCGTCCTACGAGCAGTACTTC. This translates into CASSLTNSGSSYEQYF.